This T cell receptor beta chain was observed in a study of blood T cell repertoires in COVID-19. With 0 bases removed from V and 8 bases from J, the gap between germline ends came to 4 bases. The germline gives CDR1 LGHDT, CDR2 YNNKEL (reference sequence). The CDR3 runs 12 residues. Per the original data handling: Estimation of nucleated cell counts relied on the amplification of reference gene primers. Produced via immunoSEQ multiplex PCR; TCRdb's table is partial and in-frame only. Clonal size and the V and J genes are those of that table, whereas D and trimming came from the DNA. Of 180,000 or so clones listed, over 75% are singletons. Enrolled through a virtual design, the participants were between 18 and 89 years of age and came from about two dozen US areas. Two consecutive negative NP/OP PCR tests, clearance, or resolved symptoms defined Cohort 3 recovery.

The source material was PBMCs or T cells enriched from blood (not recorded which). The receptor comes from a man in his fifties who had recovered from COVID-19. The V call is TRBV3-1 (or the pseudogene TRBV3-2), the J call TRBJ2-2; D is unclear. CDR3 sequence reads: CASSQEAGELFF. The DNA for the CDR3 is TGTGCCAGCAGCCAAGAGGCAGGGGAGCTGTTTTTT.